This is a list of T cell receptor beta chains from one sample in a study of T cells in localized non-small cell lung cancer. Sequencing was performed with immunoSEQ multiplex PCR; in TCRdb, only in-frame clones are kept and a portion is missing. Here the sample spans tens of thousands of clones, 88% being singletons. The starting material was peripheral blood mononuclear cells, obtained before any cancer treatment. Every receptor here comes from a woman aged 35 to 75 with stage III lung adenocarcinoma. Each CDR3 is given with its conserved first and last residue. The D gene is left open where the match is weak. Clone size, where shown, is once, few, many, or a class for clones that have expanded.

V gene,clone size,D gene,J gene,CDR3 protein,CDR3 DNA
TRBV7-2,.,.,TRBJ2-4,CASSPGLPAAKNIQYF,TGTGCCAGCAGCCCGGGCCTCCCGGCGGCCAAAAACATTCAGTACTTC
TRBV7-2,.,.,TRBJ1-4,CASSRRLAGEKLFF,TGTGCCAGCAGTCGCAGACTAGCAGGTGAAAAACTGTTTTTT
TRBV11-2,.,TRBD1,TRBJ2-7,CASSFDRGRYEQYF,TGTGCCAGCAGCTTTGACAGGGGGCGGTACGAGCAGTACTTC
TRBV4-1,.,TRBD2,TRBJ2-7,CASSLGGEGLDEQYF,TGCGCCAGCAGCCTGGGGGGGGAGGGCCTCGACGAGCAGTACTTC
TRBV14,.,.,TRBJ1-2,CASSPHGNYGYTF,TGTGCCAGCAGCCCCCACGGAAACTATGGCTACACCTTC
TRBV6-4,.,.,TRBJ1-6,CASSEGINVNSPLHF,TGTGCCAGCAGTGAGGGTATTAATGTTAATTCACCCCTCCACTTT
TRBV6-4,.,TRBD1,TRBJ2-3,CASSDGQGADTQYF,TGTGCCAGCAGTGACGGACAGGGGGCAGATACGCAGTATTTT
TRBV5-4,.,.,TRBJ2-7,CASINTGSVSSEQYF,TGTGCCAGCATTAATACAGGGTCAGTTTCATCCGAGCAGTACTTC
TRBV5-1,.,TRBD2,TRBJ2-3,CASSLDGGGASDTQYF,TGCGCCAGCAGCTTGGACGGCGGGGGGGCGTCGGATACGCAGTATTTT
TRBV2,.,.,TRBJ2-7,CASSEGWGSEQYF,TGTGCCAGCAGTGAGGGTTGGGGTAGCGAGCAGTACTTC
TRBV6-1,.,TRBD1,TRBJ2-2,CASRGTGTTGELFF,TGTGCCAGCAGGGGGACAGGGACCACCGGGGAGCTGTTTTTT
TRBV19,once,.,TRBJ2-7,CASSIGRGSSYEQYF,TGTGCCAGTAGTATCGGGCGGGGCAGTTCCTACGAGCAGTACTTC
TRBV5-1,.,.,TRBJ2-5,CASSLDRETQYF,TGCGCCAGCAGCTTAGACAGAGAGACCCAGTACTTC
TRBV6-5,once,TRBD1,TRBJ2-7,CASSRQGDEQYF,TGTGCCAGCAGCAGACAGGGGGACGAGCAGTACTTC
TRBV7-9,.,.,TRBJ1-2,CASSYDSNYGYTF,TGTGCCAGCAGCTACGACTCTAACTATGGCTACACCTTC
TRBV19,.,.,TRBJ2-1,CASSIALNNEQFF,TGTGCCAGTAGTATAGCACTGAACAATGAGCAGTTCTTC
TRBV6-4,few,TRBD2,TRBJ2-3,CASATSGGAGTDTQYF,TGTGCCAGCGCGACTAGCGGGGGGGCCGGCACAGATACGCAGTATTTT
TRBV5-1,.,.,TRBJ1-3,CASSLGTGFSLRNGNTIYF,TGCGCCAGCAGCTTGGGGACCGGCTTTTCCCTTCGTAACGGAAACACCATATATTTT
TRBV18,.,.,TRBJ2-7,CASSTPGTGNKEQYF,TGTGCCAGCTCAACGCCGGGGACCGGGAACAAAGAGCAGTACTTC
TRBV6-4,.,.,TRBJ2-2,CASSDSRDGDTGELFF,TGTGCCAGCAGTGACTCCCGGGACGGTGACACCGGGGAGCTGTTTTTT
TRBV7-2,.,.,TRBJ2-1,CASSVPVRGKEQFF,TGTGCCAGCAGCGTCCCAGTACGGGGGAAGGAGCAGTTCTTC
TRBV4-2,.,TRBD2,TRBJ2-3,CASSQSYSGSGTDTQYF,TGTGCCAGCAGCCAATCCTATAGCGGGAGTGGGACAGATACGCAGTATTTT
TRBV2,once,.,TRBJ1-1,CASSVLVSEQSLAPEAFF,TGTGCCAGCAGTGTCTTGGTCAGCGAGCAATCTCTGGCTCCTGAAGCTTTCTTT
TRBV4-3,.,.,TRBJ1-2,CASSQGGQQDYGYTF,TGCGCCAGCAGCCAAGGCGGACAGCAAGACTATGGCTACACCTTC
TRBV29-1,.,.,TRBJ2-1,CSFDMRGEQFF,TGCAGCTTTGACATGAGGGGTGAGCAGTTCTTC
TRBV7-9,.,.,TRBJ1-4,CASIKDGGSEKLFF,TGTGCCAGCATCAAGGACGGAGGGTCGGAAAAACTGTTTTTT
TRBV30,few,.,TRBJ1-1,CAGGAGRYTEAFF,TGTGCCGGGGGTGCAGGGAGGTACACTGAAGCTTTCTTT
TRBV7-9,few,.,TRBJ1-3,CASSQDSWGNTIYF,TGTGCCAGCAGCCAGGACAGCTGGGGGAACACCATATATTTT
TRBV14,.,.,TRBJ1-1,CASISQLGGEAFF,TGTGCCAGCATATCTCAACTCGGGGGAGAAGCTTTCTTT
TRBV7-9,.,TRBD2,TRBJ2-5,CASNERGGLSETQYF,TGTGCCAGCAACGAGCGGGGGGGCCTGTCAGAGACCCAGTACTTC
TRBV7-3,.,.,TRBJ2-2,CASSLTLARTGELFF,TGTGCCAGCAGCTTAACACTAGCCCGAACCGGGGAGCTGTTTTTT
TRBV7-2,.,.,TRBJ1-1,CASSSTAGGWEAEAFF,TGTGCCAGCAGCTCCACCGCTGGGGGCTGGGAAGCTGAAGCTTTCTTT
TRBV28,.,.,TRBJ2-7,CASSLRYEQYF,TGTGCCAGCAGTTTACGATACGAGCAGTACTTC
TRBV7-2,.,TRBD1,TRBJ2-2,CASTQGQGLTGSGELFF,TGTGCCAGCACCCAGGGACAGGGTCTTACGGGAAGCGGGGAGCTGTTTTTT
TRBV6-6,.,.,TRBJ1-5,CASSYSTGNQPQHF,TGTGCCAGCAGTTATTCTACAGGTAATCAGCCCCAGCATTTT
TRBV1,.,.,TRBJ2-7,CTSSQDGPGATYEQYF,TGCACCAGCAGCCAAGATGGACCGGGGGCTACCTACGAGCAGTACTTC
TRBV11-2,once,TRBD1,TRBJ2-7,CASSITGTGGYEQYF,TGTGCCAGCAGCATAACCGGGACAGGGGGCTACGAGCAGTACTTC